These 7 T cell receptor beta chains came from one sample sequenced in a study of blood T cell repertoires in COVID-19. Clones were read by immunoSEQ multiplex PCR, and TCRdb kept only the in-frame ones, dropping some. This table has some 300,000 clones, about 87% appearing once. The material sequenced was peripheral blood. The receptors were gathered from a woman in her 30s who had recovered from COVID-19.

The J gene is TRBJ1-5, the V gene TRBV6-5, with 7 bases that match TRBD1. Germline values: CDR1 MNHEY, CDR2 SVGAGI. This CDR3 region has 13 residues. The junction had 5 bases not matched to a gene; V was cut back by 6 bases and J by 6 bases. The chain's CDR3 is CASRTGWGQPQHF. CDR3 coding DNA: TGTGCCAGCAGGACAGGGTGGGGTCAGCCCCAGCATTTT.

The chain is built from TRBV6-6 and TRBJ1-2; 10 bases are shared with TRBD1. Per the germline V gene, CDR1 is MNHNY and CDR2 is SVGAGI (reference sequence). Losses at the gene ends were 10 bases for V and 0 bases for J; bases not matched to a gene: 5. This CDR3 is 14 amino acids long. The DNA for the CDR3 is TGTGCCACCTCCGGGACAGGGGCTAACTATGGCTACACCTTC. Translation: CATSGTGANYGYTF.

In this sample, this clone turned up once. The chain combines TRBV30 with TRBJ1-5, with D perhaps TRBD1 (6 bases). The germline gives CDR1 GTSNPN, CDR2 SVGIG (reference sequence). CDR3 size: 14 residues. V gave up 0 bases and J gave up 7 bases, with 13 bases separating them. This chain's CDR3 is CAWSVVRGDQPQHF. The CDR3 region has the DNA TGTGCCTGGAGTGTAGTCAGGGGCGACCAGCCCCAGCATTTT.

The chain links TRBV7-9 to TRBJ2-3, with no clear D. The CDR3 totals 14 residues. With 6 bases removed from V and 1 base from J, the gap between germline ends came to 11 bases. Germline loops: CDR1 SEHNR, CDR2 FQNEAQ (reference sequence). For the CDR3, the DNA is TGTGCCAGCAGGCTTGGTGAGGGCACAGATACGCAGTATTTT. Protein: CASRLGEGTDTQYF.

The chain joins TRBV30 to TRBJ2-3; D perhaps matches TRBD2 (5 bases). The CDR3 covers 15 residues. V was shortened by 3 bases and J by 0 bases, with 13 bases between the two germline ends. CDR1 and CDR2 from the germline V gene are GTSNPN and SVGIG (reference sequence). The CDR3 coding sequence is TGTGCCTGGAGCTCCGGGGTATCTAGCACAGATACGCAGTATTTT. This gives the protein CAWSSGVSSTDTQYF.

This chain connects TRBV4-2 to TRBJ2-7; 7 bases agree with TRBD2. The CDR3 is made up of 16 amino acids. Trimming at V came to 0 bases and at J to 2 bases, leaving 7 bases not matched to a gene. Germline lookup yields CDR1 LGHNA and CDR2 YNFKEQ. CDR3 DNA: TGTGCCAGCAGCCAAGAAGAGGACGGGAGGCCCTACGAGCAGTACTTC. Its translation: CASSQEEDGRPYEQYF.

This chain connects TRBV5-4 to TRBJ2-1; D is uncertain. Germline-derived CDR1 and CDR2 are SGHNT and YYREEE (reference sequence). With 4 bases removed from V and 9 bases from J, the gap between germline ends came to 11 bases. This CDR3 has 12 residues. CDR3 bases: TGTGCCAGCAGCCTTTACGGCGGTGAGCAGTTCTTC. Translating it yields CASSLYGGEQFF.